The rows below give T cell receptor beta chains drawn from one sample of a study of cytomegalovirus exposure and HLA in healthy donors. TCRdb keeps only in-frame clones here, not all; method: immunoSEQ multiplex PCR. The sample has about 210,000 clones. Sequences were obtained from PBMCs. The receptors here all came from a woman between 25 and 40 years old in good health and CMV-seropositive. CDR3s include the opening cysteine and the closing phenylalanine or tryptophan. The D gene is left open where the match is weak.

TRBD1,TRBV2,TRBJ1-6,CASRIDRVNSPLHF,TGTGCCAGCAGAATAGACAGGGTTAATTCACCCCTCCACTTT
.,TRBV1,TRBJ1-4,CTSSQEGQACNEKLFF,TGCACCAGCAGCCAGGAAGGACAGGCTTGTAATGAAAAACTGTTTTTT
TRBD2,TRBV7-6,TRBJ2-2,CASSARLAEEPNTGELFF,TGTGCCAGCAGCGCGAGACTAGCGGAAGAACCGAACACCGGGGAGCTGTTTTTT
.,TRBV19,TRBJ1-1,CASSIINTAGDTEAFF,TGTGCCAGTAGTATCATAAACACGGCCGGGGACACTGAAGCTTTCTTT
.,TRBV7-9,TRBJ1-1,CASSPVEVLNTEAFF,TGTGCCAGCAGCCCAGTTGAGGTTCTGAACACTGAAGCTTTCTTT
.,TRBV5-4,TRBJ1-1,CASNSGGGMGNTEAFF,TGTGCCAGCAACTCCGGGGGGGGTATGGGGAACACTGAAGCTTTCTTT
.,TRBV6-1,TRBJ1-5,CASSVRSNQPQHF,TGTGCCAGCAGTGTTCGGAGCAATCAGCCCCAGCATTTT
TRBD2,TRBV9,TRBJ2-3,CASSVMTSGSTDTQYF,TGTGCCAGCAGCGTAATGACTAGCGGGAGCACAGATACGCAGTATTTT
TRBD2,TRBV9,TRBJ2-3,CASSPGLESDTQYF,TGTGCCAGCAGCCCGGGACTAGAGTCAGATACGCAGTATTTT
TRBD1,TRBV7-2,TRBJ1-2,CASSPMGQIIYGYTF,TGTGCCAGCAGCCCTATGGGACAGATTATCTATGGCTACACCTTC
.,TRBV19,TRBJ1-5,CASNISPGVSNQPQHF,TGTGCCAGTAATATTTCCCCAGGGGTGAGCAATCAGCCCCAGCATTTT
TRBD1,TRBV28,TRBJ1-4,CASKNPGQYTEKLFF,TGTGCCAGCAAAAACCCGGGACAGTACACTGAAAAACTGTTTTTT
TRBD1,TRBV27,TRBJ1-1,CASSPLHRDRNEAFF,TGTGCCAGCAGTCCACTTCACCGGGACAGAAATGAAGCTTTCTTT
.,TRBV7-2,TRBJ2-7,CASSLRESSYEQYF,TGTGCCAGCAGCTTACGGGAGAGCTCCTACGAGCAGTACTTC
TRBD2,TRBV4-1,TRBJ2-2,CASSQTSGSNTGELFF,TGCGCCAGCAGCCAGACTAGCGGAAGTAACACCGGGGAGCTGTTTTTT
.,TRBV4-1,TRBJ1-4,CASGRDSGKLFF,TGCGCCAGCGGGAGGGATAGCGGAAAACTGTTTTTT
.,TRBV5-1,TRBJ2-1,CASGVDEGYNEQFF,TGCGCCAGCGGGGTGGATGAGGGATACAATGAGCAGTTCTTC
TRBD1,TRBV18,TRBJ2-6,CASSPRTGGAGSGANVLTF,TGTGCCAGCTCACCACGGACAGGGGGCGCCGGCTCTGGGGCCAACGTCCTGACTTTC
.,TRBV5-1,TRBJ1-3,CASSLAGGAGNTIYF,TGCGCCAGCAGCTTGGCCGGGGGGGCTGGAAACACCATATATTTT
.,TRBV28,TRBJ1-2,CASRQGYYGYTF,TGTGCCAGCAGACAGGGATACTATGGCTACACCTTC
TRBD1,TRBV5-1,TRBJ2-3,CASSLEKGAREYF,TGCGCCAGCAGCTTGGAAAAGGGGGCGAGGGAGTATTTT
TRBD2,TRBV29-1,TRBJ2-2,CSVGTSPGGELFF,TGCAGCGTTGGGACTAGCCCGGGCGGGGAGCTGTTTTTT
.,TRBV29-1,TRBJ2-4,CSVERGGSDIQYF,TGCAGCGTTGAGAGGGGGGGGAGCGACATTCAGTACTTC
TRBD2,TRBV28,TRBJ2-6,CASSFKRGALGANVLTF,TGTGCCAGCAGTTTTAAGCGGGGGGCGCTTGGGGCCAACGTCCTGACTTTC
.,TRBV5-1,TRBJ1-2,CASSLEHRASGYTF,TGCGCCAGCAGCTTGGAACACAGGGCTTCTGGCTACACCTTC
.,TRBV6-6,TRBJ1-4,CATEPRRQFLNEKLFF,TGTGCCACCGAACCCAGGAGGCAGTTTCTTAATGAAAAACTGTTTTTT